This T cell receptor (beta chain) was observed in a study of blood T cell repertoires in COVID-19. Overall study: PBMCs, B-cell-depleted T cells, or T cells were the source of the cDNA or gDNA that made up the material.

Germline lookup yields CDR1 LGHDT and CDR2 YNNKEL (reference sequence). The CDR3 runs to 14 residues. V lost 5 bases and J lost 4, with 14 bases in between. Per the original data handling: Researchers report that nucleated cell counts were estimated from reference gene primer amplification. TCRdb's copy holds only in-frame clones and misses some; the assay was immunoSEQ multiplex PCR. For V, J and clone size, that table is used; D and trimming come from the DNA. The profile shows fewer than 500,000 clones, 87% of them singletons. The source material was PBMCs or T cells enriched from blood (not recorded which). This TCR came from a woman younger than 30 with acute COVID-19. J is TRBJ1-2 and V is TRBV3-1 (or the pseudogene TRBV3-2); a possible D gene is TRBD1 (6 bases). CDR3 loop: CASSITTGTYGYTF. The CDR3 nucleotides are TGTGCCAGCAGCATCACAACAGGGACCTATGGCTACACCTTC.